This passage covers 27 T cell receptor beta chains from one sample sequenced in a study of OX40 agonist ivuxolimab in advanced cancers. Repertoires were generated with immunoSEQ multiplex PCR, while TCRdb's copy carries only in-frame clones and drops some. This sample has around 6,000 clones, with under 90% found just once. The sample in question was CD4+ or CD8+ T cells sorted from blood, obtained in a trial of the OX40 agonist ivuxolimab. The origin of the receptors is an adult with an advanced solid tumor such as melanoma, head and neck, liver or kidney cancer.

The chain joins TRBV6-4 to TRBJ2-6, with D uncertain. V lost 3 bases and J 2 bases, leaving 8 bases between the germline ends. Per the germline V gene, CDR1 is MRHNA and CDR2 is SNTAGT. CDR3 length: 15 residues. CDR3: CASSEGQTGANVLTF. The CDR3 bases are TGTGCCAGCAGTGAAGGGCAGACTGGGGCCAACGTCCTGACTTTC.

The chain uses TRBV6-5 and TRBJ2-3, with D perhaps matching TRBD2 (7 bases). This CDR3 comprises 14 residues. CDR1 and CDR2 (germline): MNHEY, SVGAGI. Trimming took 7 bases from V and 3 from J, leaving 14 bases between them. The CDR3 reads CASTTGGHTDTQYF. CDR3 sequence (DNA): TGTGCCAGCACTACCGGGGGGCATACAGATACGCAGTATTTT.

This clone was seen a few times. This rearrangement joins TRBV19 to TRBJ1-1; D is possibly TRBD1 (6 bases). Trimming took off 0 bases at V and 4 bases at J, with 12 bases between the two ends. Germline assignment: CDR1 LNHDA and CDR2 SQIVND (reference sequence). The CDR3 is 15 residues long. CDR3 in DNA: TGTGCCAGTAGTATAGAACAGGGAACTGTCACTGAAGCTTTCTTT. Translating gives CASSIEQGTVTEAFF.

J is TRBJ2-3 and V is TRBV19; 7 nucleotides agree with TRBD2. This CDR3 is built from 15 residues. The ends lost 8 bases at V and 5 bases at J; junction bases unmatched: 13. Germline CDR1 and CDR2: LNHDA and SQIVND (reference sequence). CDR3 nucleotides: TGTGCCAGTTCCCTCTTACGGGAGGCTATAGATACGCAGTATTTT. Amino acids: CASSLLREAIDTQYF.

This chain connects TRBV27 to TRBJ1-4, with TRBD1 matching 7 bases. Germline assignment: CDR1 MNHEY and CDR2 SMNVEV (reference sequence). V lost 5 bases, J lost 12 bases, and 6 bases stayed unmatched. This CDR3 is built from 12 residues. In DNA, the CDR3 is TGTGCCAGCAGTCGACAGGGCCTTGAACTGTTTTTT. It yields the protein CASSRQGLELFF. Supplemented by reference TRBV27 and TRBJ1-4, the full variable domain reads EAQVTQNPRYLITVTGKKLTVTCSQNMNHEYMSWYRQDPGLGLRQIYYSMNVEVTDKGDVPEGYKVSRKEKRNFPLILESPSPNQTSLYFCASSRQGLELFFGSGTQLSVL.

The rearrangement uses TRBV2 and TRBJ2-3; possibly TRBD2 for D (6 bases). The CDR3 sequence is 15 residues long. Trimming removed 0 bases at V and 1 base at J, with 8 bases between. Germline CDR1 and CDR2: SNHLY and FYNNEI. In DNA form, the CDR3 reads TGTGCCAGCAGTGAAGCGGGACTCCGCACAGATACGCAGTATTTT. Protein sequence: CASSEAGLRTDTQYF.

This clone has just one count. The chain joins TRBV11-2 to TRBJ2-7, with D possibly called TRBD1 or TRBD2 (6 bases each). The V and J ends lost 0 bases and 6 bases respectively, with 12 bases between them. The CDR3 covers 14 residues. CDR1 is SGHAT and CDR2 is FQNNGV in the germline V gene. The CDR3 coding sequence is TGTGCCAGCAGCTTAGATGGGGGCGGGGTCGAGCAGTACTTC. Translation: CASSLDGGGVEQYF.

The chain is built from TRBV29-1 and TRBJ2-6; D might be TRBD2 (5 bases). Trimming removed 1 base at V and 2 bases at J, with 9 bases between. This CDR3 has 15 residues. In germline, CDR1 is SQVTM, CDR2 ANQGSEA. CDR3 nucleotide sequence: TGCAGCGTTGAAGGAGGGAGAGCTGGGGCCAACGTCCTGACTTTC. This encodes CSVEGGRAGANVLTF.

This chain joins TRBV28 and TRBJ2-7; D not certain. The V end lost 3 bases, the J end lost 6 bases, and 9 bases lay between the germline ends. Germline loops: CDR1 MDHEN, CDR2 SYDVKM. This CDR3 has 12 residues. The CDR3 DNA sequence: TGTGCCAGCAGTTTTGGGGTGAGCGAGCAGTACTTC. Its protein is CASSFGVSEQYF.

The chain joins TRBV7-6 to TRBJ1-1; D is unresolved. Trimming cost V 8 bases and J 3 bases, with 7 bases left between them. In germline, CDR1 is SGHVS, CDR2 FNYEAQ. CDR3 length: 11 amino acids. This CDR3 is CASGTDTEAFF. The DNA for the CDR3 is TGTGCCAGCGGCACCGACACTGAAGCTTTCTTT.

CDR3 loop: CASSVGTGSSYEQYF. CDR3 DNA: TGTGCCAGCAGCGTCGGGACAGGGAGCTCCTACGAGCAGTACTTC. This chain uses TRBV9 with TRBJ2-7, with 9 bases lining up with TRBD1. After removal of 2 bases from V and 0 bases from J, the junction contained 3 bases not matched to a gene. This CDR3 region has 15 residues. Germline V gene data show CDR1 as SGDLS and CDR2 as YYNGEE.

V gene TRBV5-8 combines with J gene TRBJ2-5; D unclear. This CDR3 is 13 amino acids long. V lost 7 bases and J 5 bases, leaving 15 bases between the germline ends. Germline V gene lookup returns CDR1 SGHTS and CDR2 YDEGEE. In DNA form, the CDR3 reads TGTGCCAGCTCCGGCGGCGCAATGGAGACCCAGTACTTC. Residues: CASSGGAMETQYF.

This chain joins TRBV7-9 and TRBJ2-7, with unresolved D. Germline values: CDR1 SEHNR, CDR2 FQNEAQ (reference sequence). This CDR3 is 12 amino acids long. V shed 5 bases and J shed 6 bases, with 11 bases lying between them. CDR3 sequence reads: CASSPRIGEQYF. In DNA, the CDR3 is TGTGCCAGCAGCCCCAGGATCGGCGAGCAGTACTTC. The variable domain in full, completed from reference TRBV7-9 and TRBJ2-7, reads DTGVSQNPRHKITKRGQNVTFRCDPISEHNRLYWYRQTLGQGPEFLTYFQNEAQLEKSRLLSDRFSAERPKGSFSTLEIQRTEQGDSAMYLCASSPRIGEQYFGPGTRLTVT.

This clone was counted a few times. Written as DNA, the CDR3 is TGCGCCAGCAGCCATGCCGCGGGGGTCACCGGGGAGCTGTTTTTT. Translating gives CASSHAAGVTGELFF. This chain links TRBV4-1 with TRBJ2-2; 7 positions agree with TRBD2. V was clipped by 3 bases and J by 4 bases; unmatched bases: 5. Germline V CDR1 and CDR2: MGHRA, YSYEKL. The CDR3 extends over 15 amino acids.

By frequency in the sample, this clone is large. The rearrangement links TRBV7-3 to TRBJ2-7, with 9 bases lining up with TRBD2. With V trimmed by 5 bases and J by 4 bases, 9 bases remained unmatched. Germline V lookup: CDR1 SGHTA, CDR2 FQGTGA. The CDR3 extends over 15 amino acids. The CDR3 DNA follows: TGTGCCAGCAGCCCCAATGGCGGGAGGGTGTACGAGCAGTACTTC. It translates to CASSPNGGRVYEQYF.

The rearrangement uses TRBV9 and TRBJ2-7; the match to TRBD1 covers 7 bases. This CDR3 spans 14 amino acids. Germline lookup yields CDR1 SGDLS and CDR2 YYNGEE. The ends lost 3 bases at V and 0 bases at J; junction bases unmatched: 3. The CDR3 nucleotides read TGTGCCAGCAGCGGGGGACAGAACTCCTACGAGCAGTACTTC. Translation: CASSGGQNSYEQYF.

This rearrangement joins TRBV9 to TRBJ1-6; 7 bases are shared with TRBD1. The CDR3 sequence is 15 residues long. V trimming: 4 bases; J trimming: 6 bases; junction bases outside the gene matches: 7. The germline gives CDR1 SGDLS, CDR2 YYNGEE. For the CDR3, the DNA is TGTGCCAGCAGCCCGGTGACAGGGCTTAATTCACCCCTCCACTTT. As protein: CASSPVTGLNSPLHF. Full variable domain (outside the CDR3, taken from reference TRBV9 and TRBJ1-6): DSGVTQTPKHLITATGQRVTLRCSPRSGDLSVYWYQQSLDQGLQFLIQYYNGEERAKGNILERFSAQQFPDLHSELNLSSLELGDSALYFCASSPVTGLNSPLHFGNGTRLTVT.

The chain is built from TRBV6-6 and TRBJ1-5; D gene uncertain. Germline V gene data show CDR1 as MNHNY and CDR2 as SVGAGI (reference sequence). The CDR3 runs 12 residues. V gave up 5 bases and J gave up 9 bases, with 11 bases separating them. The CDR3 DNA reads as TGTGCCAGCAGTCCCCCCTCATCGCCCCAGCATTTT. Protein: CASSPPSSPQHF.

The V and J genes are TRBV7-9 and TRBJ1-3; possible D gene TRBD1, 6 bases. V was pared by 5 bases and J by 0 bases, with 14 bases between. In germline, CDR1 is SEHNR, CDR2 FQNEAQ (reference sequence). CDR3 length: 16 residues. In DNA, the CDR3 is TGTGCCAGCAGCCCCCAACAGGGAACCTCTGGAAACACCATATATTTT. Its protein product is CASSPQQGTSGNTIYF.

This chain joins TRBV28 and TRBJ1-4, with 8 bases lining up with TRBD1. V shed 4 bases, J shed 5 bases, and the junction held 3 bases outside the gene matches. Per the germline V gene, CDR1 is MDHEN and CDR2 is SYDVKM. The CDR3 consists of 14 residues. As DNA, the CDR3 is TGTGCCAGCAGTTCAGGGGGCACGAATGAAAAACTGTTTTTT. Its protein is CASSSGGTNEKLFF.

The chain combines TRBV30 with TRBJ2-1, with 8 positions matching TRBD1. V was pared by 0 bases and J by 8 bases, with 0 bases of the junction left unmatched. This CDR3 is built from 12 residues. The germline V gene has CDR1 GTSNPN and CDR2 SVGIG (reference sequence). The CDR3 here is CAWSVQGDEQFF. The CDR3, as DNA: TGTGCCTGGAGTGTACAGGGGGATGAGCAGTTCTTC.

The gene calls are TRBV7-3 and TRBJ2-3; 12 bases line up with TRBD2. Losses at the gene ends were 5 bases for V and 2 bases for J; bases not matched to a gene: 5. The CDR3 runs 16 residues. Germline V gives CDR1 SGHTA, CDR2 FQGTGA. The CDR3: CASSHGLAGSTDTQYF. In nucleotides, the CDR3 is TGTGCCAGCAGCCACGGACTAGCGGGGTCCACAGATACGCAGTATTTT.

The CDR3 nucleotides are TGTGCCAGCAGCTTAGGCAGGGAGGGTGGCTACGAGCAGTACTTC. Protein sequence: CASSLGREGGYEQYF. The chain employs TRBV13 and TRBJ2-7; 7 bases are shared with TRBD2. The CDR3 length is 15 residues. The ends lost 0 bases at V and 3 bases at J; junction bases unmatched: 5. Germline-derived CDR1 and CDR2 are PRHDT and FYEKMQ (reference sequence).

V is TRBV2 and J is TRBJ2-7, with 7 positions matching TRBD1. The V gene's germline CDR1 is SNHLY and CDR2 FYNNEI. V trimming: 1 base; J trimming: 4 bases; junction bases outside the gene matches: 7. This CDR3 is built from 15 residues. CDR3 sequence reads: CASSEVGGAQYEQYF. The CDR3 bases are TGTGCCAGCAGTGAAGTAGGGGGCGCACAGTACGAGCAGTACTTC.

The rearrangement joins TRBV28 to TRBJ2-2; the D is unclear. The CDR3 sequence is 15 residues long. V was shortened by 6 bases and J by 1 base, with 12 bases between the two germline ends. Germline-derived CDR1 and CDR2 are MDHEN and SYDVKM. CDR3 coding DNA: TGTGCCAGCAGCGACCTAACAGAGAACACCGGGGAGCTGTTTTTT. Protein product: CASSDLTENTGELFF. Using reference TRBV28 and TRBJ2-2 for the parts outside the CDR3, the full variable domain is DVKVTQSSRYLVKRTGEKVFLECVQDMDHENMFWYRQDPGLGLRLIYFSYDVKMKEKGDIPEGYSVSREKKERFSLILESASTNQTSMYLCASSDLTENTGELFFGEGSRLTVL.

The chain combines TRBV13 with TRBJ2-1; TRBD2 agrees at 12 bases. Germline CDR1 is PRHDT and CDR2 is FYEKMQ (reference sequence). CDR3 length: 18 residues. Trimming took 5 bases from V and 2 from J; bases not matched to a gene: 10. CDR3 nucleotides: TGTGCCAGCAGCCTAACCCGGACTAGCGGGGCCCCCTACAATGAGCAGTTCTTC. Amino acids: CASSLTRTSGAPYNEQFF. The full variable domain, in which reference TRBV13 and TRBJ2-1 provide the parts outside the CDR3, is AAGVIQSPRHLIKEKRETATLKCYPIPRHDTVYWYQQGPGQDPQFLISFYEKMQSDKGSIPDRFSAQQFSDYHSELNMSSLELGDSALYFCASSLTRTSGAPYNEQFFGPGTRLTVL.

In this sample, this clone turned up once. The rearrangement uses TRBV7-8 and TRBJ2-5; D possibly matches TRBD1 or TRBD2 (6 bases each). The CDR3 runs 18 residues. V lost 2 bases and J 5 bases, leaving 24 bases between the germline ends. CDR1 is SGHVS, CDR2 FQNEAQ, per germline. CDR3 loop: CASSLWGEGDAEGETQYF. CDR3 sequence (DNA): TGTGCCAGCAGCTTATGGGGCGAGGGGGACGCGGAGGGGGAGACCCAGTACTTC.